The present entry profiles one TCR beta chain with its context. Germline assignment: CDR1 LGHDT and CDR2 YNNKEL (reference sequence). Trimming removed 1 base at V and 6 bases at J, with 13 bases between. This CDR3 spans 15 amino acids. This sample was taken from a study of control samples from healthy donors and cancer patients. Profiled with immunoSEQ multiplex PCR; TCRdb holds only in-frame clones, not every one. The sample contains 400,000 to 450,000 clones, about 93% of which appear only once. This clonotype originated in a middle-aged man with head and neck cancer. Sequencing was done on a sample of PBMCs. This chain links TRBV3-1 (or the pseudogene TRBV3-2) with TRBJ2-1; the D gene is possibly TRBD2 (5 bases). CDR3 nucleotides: TGTGCCAGCAGCCAAGCCGACCGGACTGCCAATGAGCAGTTCTTC. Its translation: CASSQADRTANEQFF.